This TCR beta chain was sequenced for a study of cytomegalovirus exposure and HLA in healthy donors. Turning to this clone: Antigen: not known.

Study observations and caveats: A list of more than 150 TCR beta chains associated with cytomegalovirus was given. Data from an earlier analysis indicated that most TCR beta V segments were productive either about 90% or about 30% of the time.

A multiplex PCR was run with 60 Vbeta primers and 13 Jbeta primers. This table comes from immunoSEQ multiplex PCR, and its TCRdb copy is limited to in-frame clones, with some not included. The sample comprises about 130,000 clones, 80% of which are singletons, and roughly 1.2% rests with the top ten. Trimming took off 4 bases at V and 0 bases at J, with 25 bases between the two ends. This CDR3 is 19 amino acids long. Germline V gene lookup returns CDR1 KGHSH and CDR2 LQKENI. Material for sequencing was PBMCs. This sequence was found in a female donor in good health and CMV-seronegative. The gene calls are TRBV18 and TRBJ2-7; D perhaps matches TRBD1 (6 bases). In DNA, the CDR3 is TGTGCCAGCTCACTCCGGACAGCGGTCGTAGGCGGACTCTCCTACGAGCAGTACTTC. Its protein is CASSLRTAVVGGLSYEQYF.